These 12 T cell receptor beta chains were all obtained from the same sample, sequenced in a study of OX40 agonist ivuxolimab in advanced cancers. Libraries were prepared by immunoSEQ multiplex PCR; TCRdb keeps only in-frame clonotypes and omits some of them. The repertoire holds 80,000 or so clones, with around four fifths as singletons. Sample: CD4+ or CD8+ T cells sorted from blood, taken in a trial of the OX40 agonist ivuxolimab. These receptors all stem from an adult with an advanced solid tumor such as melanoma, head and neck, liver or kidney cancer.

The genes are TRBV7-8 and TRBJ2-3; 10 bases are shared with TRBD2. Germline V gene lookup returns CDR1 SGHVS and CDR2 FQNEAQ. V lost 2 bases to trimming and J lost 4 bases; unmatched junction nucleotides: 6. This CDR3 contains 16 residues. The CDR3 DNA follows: TGTGCCAGCAGCTTATGGGCTAGCGGGGGAGCAGATACGCAGTATTTT. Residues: CASSLWASGGADTQYF. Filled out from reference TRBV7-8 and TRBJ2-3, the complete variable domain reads GAGVSQSPRYKVAKRGQDVALRCDPISGHVSLFWYQQALGQGPEFLTYFQNEAQLDKSGLPSDRFFAERPEGSVSTLKIQRTQQEDSAVYLCASSLWASGGADTQYFGPGTRLTVL.

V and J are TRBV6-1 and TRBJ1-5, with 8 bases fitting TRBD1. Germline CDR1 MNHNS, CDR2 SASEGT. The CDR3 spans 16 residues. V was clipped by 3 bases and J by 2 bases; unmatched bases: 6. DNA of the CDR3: TGTGCCAGCAGTGATTTGCCGGGACAGGGCAATCAGCCCCAGCATTTT. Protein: CASSDLPGQGNQPQHF.

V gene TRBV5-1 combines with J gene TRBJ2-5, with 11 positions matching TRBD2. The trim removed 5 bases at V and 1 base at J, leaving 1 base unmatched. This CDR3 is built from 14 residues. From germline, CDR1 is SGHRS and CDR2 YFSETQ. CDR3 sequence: CASRGTSGQETQYF. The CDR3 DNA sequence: TGCGCCAGCAGGGGGACTAGCGGCCAAGAGACCCAGTACTTC.

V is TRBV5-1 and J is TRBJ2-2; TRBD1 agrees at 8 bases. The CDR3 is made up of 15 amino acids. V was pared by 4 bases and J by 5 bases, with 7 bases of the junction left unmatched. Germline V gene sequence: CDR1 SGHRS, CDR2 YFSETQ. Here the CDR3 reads CASSNDRGRTGELFF. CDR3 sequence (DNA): TGCGCCAGCAGCAACGACAGGGGTCGAACCGGGGAGCTGTTTTTT.

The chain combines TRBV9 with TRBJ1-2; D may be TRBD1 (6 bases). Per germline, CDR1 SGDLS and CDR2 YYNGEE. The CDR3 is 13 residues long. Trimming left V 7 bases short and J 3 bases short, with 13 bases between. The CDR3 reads CASAGGRDYGYTF. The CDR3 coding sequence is TGTGCCAGCGCGGGGGGCAGGGACTATGGCTACACCTTC.

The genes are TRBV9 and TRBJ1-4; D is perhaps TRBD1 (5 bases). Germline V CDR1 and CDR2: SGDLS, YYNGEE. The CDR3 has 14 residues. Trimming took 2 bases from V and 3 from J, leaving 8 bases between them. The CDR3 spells CASSVGDANEKLFF. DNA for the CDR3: TGTGCCAGCAGCGTGGGGGATGCTAATGAAAAACTGTTTTTT. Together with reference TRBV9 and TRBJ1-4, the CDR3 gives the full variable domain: DSGVTQTPKHLITATGQRVTLRCSPRSGDLSVYWYQQSLDQGLQFLIQYYNGEERAKGNILERFSAQQFPDLHSELNLSSLELGDSALYFCASSVGDANEKLFFGSGTQLSVL.

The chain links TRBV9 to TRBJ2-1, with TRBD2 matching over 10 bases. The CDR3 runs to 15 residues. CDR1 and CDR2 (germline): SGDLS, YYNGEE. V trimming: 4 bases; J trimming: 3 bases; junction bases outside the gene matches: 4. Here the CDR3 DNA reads TGTGCCAGCAGCCACAGACTAGCGGGCTACAATGAGCAGTTCTTC. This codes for CASSHRLAGYNEQFF.

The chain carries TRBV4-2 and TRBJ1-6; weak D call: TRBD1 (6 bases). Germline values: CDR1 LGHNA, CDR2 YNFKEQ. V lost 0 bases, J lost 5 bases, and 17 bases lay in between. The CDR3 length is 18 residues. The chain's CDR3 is CASSQDFRGRVDNSPLHF. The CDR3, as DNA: TGTGCCAGCAGCCAAGATTTTCGGGGGCGCGTCGATAATTCACCCCTCCACTTT.

This CDR3 reads CASLQELGMTEAFF. The CDR3 bases are TGTGCCAGCCTTCAGGAGCTCGGCATGACTGAAGCTTTCTTT. The chain couples TRBV2 to TRBJ1-1; D is ambiguous. Germline V gives CDR1 SNHLY, CDR2 FYNNEI. Trimming removed 8 bases from V and 5 bases from J, with 18 bases in between. The CDR3 is made up of 14 amino acids.

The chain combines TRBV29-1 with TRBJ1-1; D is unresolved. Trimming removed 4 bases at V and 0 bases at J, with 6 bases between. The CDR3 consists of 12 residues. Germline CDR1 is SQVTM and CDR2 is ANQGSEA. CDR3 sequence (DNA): TGCAGCGTTGTTCCTTTGAACACTGAAGCTTTCTTT. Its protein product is CSVVPLNTEAFF.

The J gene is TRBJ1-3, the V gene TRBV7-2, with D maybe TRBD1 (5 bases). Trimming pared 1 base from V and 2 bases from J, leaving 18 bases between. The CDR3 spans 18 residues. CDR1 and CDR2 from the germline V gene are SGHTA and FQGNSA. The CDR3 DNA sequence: TGTGCCAGCAGCTTAGAGGGACCTGACCTGGTGACTGGAAACACCATATATTTT. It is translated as CASSLEGPDLVTGNTIYF.

The CDR3 sequence is CASSEPQRETQYF. The DNA for the CDR3 is TGTGCCAGCAGTGAACCCCAGCGAGAGACCCAGTACTTC. This chain uses TRBV2 with TRBJ2-5; D ambiguous. Germline CDR1 reads SNHLY; CDR2 reads FYNNEI. The CDR3 consists of 13 residues. The V end was cut by 2 bases, the J end by 4 bases, with 8 bases between. The entire variable domain, with the rest obtained from reference TRBV2 and TRBJ2-5, is as follows: EPEVTQTPSHQVTQMGQEVILRCVPISNHLYFYWYRQILGQKVEFLVSFYNNEISEKSEIFDDQFSVERPDGSNFTLKIRSTKLEDSAMYFCASSEPQRETQYFGPGTRLLVL.